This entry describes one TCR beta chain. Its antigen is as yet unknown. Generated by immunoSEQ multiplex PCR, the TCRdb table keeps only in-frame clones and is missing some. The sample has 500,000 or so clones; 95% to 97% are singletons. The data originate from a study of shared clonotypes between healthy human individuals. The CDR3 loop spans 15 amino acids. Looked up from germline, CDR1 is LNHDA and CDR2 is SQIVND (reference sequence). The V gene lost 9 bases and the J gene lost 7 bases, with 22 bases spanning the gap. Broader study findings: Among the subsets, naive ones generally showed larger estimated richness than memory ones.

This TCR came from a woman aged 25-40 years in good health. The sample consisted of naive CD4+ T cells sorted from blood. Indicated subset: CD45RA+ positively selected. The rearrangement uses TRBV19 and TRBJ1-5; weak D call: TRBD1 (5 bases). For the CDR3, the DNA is TGTGCCAGCGCGCCTACCCCCCGGGGGTGGCAGCCCCAGCATTTT. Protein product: CASAPTPRGWQPQHF.